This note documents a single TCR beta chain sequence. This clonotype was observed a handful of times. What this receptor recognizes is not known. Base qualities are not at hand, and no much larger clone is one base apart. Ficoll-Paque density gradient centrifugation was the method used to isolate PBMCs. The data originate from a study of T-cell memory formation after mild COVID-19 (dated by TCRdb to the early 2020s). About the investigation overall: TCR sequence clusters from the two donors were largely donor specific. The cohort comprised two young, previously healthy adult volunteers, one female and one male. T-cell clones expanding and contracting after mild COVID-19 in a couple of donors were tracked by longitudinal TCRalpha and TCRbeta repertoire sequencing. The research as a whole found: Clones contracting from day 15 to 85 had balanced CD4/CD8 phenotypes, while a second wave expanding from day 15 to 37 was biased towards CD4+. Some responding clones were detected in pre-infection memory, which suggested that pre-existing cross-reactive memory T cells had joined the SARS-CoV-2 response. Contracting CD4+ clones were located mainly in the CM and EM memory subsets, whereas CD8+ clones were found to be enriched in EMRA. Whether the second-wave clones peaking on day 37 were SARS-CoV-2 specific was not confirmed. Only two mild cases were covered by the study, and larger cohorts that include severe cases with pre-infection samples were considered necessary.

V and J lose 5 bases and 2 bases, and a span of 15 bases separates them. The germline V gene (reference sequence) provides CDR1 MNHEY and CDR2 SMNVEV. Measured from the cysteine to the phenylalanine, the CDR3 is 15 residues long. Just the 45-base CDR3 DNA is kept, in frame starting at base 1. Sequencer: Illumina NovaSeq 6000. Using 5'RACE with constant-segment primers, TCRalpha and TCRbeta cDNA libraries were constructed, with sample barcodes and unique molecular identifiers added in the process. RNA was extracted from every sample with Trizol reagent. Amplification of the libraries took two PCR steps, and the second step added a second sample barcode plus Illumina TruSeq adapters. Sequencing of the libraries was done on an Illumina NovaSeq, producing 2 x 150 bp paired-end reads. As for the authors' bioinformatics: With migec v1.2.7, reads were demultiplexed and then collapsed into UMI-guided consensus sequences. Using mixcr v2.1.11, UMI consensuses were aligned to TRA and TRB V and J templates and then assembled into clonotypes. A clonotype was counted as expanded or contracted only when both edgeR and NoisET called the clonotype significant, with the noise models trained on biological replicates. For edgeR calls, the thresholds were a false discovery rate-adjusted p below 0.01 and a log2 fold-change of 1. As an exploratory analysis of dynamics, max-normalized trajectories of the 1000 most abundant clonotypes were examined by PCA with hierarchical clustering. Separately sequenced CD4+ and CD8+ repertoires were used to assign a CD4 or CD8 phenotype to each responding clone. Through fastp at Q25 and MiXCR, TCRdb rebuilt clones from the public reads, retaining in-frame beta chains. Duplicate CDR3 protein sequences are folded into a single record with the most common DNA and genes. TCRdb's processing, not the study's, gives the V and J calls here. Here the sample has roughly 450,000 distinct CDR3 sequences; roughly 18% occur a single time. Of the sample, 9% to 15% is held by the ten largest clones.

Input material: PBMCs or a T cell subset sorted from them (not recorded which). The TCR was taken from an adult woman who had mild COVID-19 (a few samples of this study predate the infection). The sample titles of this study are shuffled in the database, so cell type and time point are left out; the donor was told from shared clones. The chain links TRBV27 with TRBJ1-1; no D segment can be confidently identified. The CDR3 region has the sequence CASSLLGGINTEAFF. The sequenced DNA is TGTGCCAGCAGTCTACTGGGCGGGATTAACACTGAAGCTTTCTTT.